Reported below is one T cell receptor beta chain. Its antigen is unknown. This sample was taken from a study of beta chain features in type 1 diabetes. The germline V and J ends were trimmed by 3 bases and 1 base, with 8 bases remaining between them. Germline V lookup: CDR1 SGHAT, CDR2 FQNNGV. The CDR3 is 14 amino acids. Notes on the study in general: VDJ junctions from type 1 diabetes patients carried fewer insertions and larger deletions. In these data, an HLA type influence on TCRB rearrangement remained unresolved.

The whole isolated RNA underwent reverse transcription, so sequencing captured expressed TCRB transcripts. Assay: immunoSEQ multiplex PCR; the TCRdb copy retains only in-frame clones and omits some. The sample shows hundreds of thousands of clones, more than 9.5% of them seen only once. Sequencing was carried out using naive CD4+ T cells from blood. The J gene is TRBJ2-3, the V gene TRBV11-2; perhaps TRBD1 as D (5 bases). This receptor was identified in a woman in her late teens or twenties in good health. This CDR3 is CASSFREGTDTQYF. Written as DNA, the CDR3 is TGTGCCAGCAGCTTCAGGGAAGGCACAGATACGCAGTATTTT.